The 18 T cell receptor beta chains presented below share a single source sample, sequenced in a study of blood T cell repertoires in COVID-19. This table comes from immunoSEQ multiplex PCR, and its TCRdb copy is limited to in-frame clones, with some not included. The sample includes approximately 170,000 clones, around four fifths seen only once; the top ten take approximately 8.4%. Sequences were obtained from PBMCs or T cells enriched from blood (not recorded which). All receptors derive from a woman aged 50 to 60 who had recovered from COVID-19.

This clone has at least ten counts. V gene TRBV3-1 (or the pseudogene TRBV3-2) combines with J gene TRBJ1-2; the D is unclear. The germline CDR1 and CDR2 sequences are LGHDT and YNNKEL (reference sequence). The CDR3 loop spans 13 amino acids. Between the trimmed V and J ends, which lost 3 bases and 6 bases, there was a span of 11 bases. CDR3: CASSHLEGDGYTF. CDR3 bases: TGTGCCAGCAGCCATTTGGAGGGAGATGGCTACACCTTC.

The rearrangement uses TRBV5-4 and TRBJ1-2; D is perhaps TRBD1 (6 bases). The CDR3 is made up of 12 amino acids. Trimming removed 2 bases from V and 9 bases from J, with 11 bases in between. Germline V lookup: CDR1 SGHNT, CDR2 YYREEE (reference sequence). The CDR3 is CASSFDRSRYTF. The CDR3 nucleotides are TGTGCCAGCAGCTTTGACAGGTCTCGCTACACCTTC.

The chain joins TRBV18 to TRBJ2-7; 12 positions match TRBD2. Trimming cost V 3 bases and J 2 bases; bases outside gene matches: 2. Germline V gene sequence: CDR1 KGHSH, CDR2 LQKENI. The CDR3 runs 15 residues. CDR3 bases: TGTGCCAGCTCACCCGGACTAGCGGGGACCTACGAGCAGTACTTC. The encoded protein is CASSPGLAGTYEQYF. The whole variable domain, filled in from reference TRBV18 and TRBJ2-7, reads NAGVMQNPRHLVRRRGQEARLRCSPMKGHSHVYWYRQLPEEGLKFMVYLQKENIIDESGMPKERFSAEFPKEGPSILRIQQVVRGDSAAYFCASSPGLAGTYEQYFGPGTRLTVT.

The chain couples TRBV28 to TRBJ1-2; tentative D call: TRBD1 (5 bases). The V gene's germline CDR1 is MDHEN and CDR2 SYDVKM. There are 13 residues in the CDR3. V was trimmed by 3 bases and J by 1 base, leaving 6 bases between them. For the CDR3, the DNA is TGTGCCAGCAGTTTTGACAGTAACTATGGCTACACCTTC. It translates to CASSFDSNYGYTF.

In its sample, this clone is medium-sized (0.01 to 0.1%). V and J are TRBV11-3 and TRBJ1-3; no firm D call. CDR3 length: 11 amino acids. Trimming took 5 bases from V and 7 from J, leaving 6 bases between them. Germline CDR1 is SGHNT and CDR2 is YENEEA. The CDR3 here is CASSLGNTIYF. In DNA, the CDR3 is TGTGCCAGCAGCCTCGGGAACACCATATATTTT.

CDR3 sequence (DNA): TGCGCCAGCAGCTTGGCGACAGGACCACAAGAGACCCAGTACTTC. Translation: CASSLATGPQETQYF. This chain connects TRBV5-1 to TRBJ2-5; maybe TRBD1 (6 bases). Between the trimmed V and J ends, which lost 0 bases and 2 bases, there was a span of 11 bases. CDR1 is SGHRS, CDR2 YFSETQ, per germline. The CDR3 has 15 amino acids.

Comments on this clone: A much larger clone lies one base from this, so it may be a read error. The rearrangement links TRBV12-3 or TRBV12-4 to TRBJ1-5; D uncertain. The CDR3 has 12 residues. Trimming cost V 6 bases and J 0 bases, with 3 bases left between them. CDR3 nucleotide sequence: TGTGCCAGCAGGTATAGCAATCAGCCCCAGCATTTT. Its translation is CASRYSNQPQHF.

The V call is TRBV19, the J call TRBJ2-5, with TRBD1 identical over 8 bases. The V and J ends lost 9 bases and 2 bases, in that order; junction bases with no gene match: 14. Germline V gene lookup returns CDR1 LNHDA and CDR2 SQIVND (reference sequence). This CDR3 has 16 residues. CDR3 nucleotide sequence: TGTGCCAGACTCCTAGGACAGGGTCTTAGTCAAGAGACCCAGTACTTC. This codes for CARLLGQGLSQETQYF.

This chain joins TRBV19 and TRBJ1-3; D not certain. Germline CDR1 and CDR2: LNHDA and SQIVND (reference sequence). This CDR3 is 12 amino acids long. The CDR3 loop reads CASSGLENTIYF. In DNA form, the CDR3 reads TGTGCTTCAAGTGGACTGGAAAACACCATATATTTT.

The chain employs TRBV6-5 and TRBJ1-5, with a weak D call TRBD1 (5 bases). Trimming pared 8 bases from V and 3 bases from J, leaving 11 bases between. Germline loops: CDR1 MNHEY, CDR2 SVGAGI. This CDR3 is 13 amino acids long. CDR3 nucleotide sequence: TGTGCCAGCCACAGGAGCCTCAATCAGCCCCAGCATTTT. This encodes CASHRSLNQPQHF.

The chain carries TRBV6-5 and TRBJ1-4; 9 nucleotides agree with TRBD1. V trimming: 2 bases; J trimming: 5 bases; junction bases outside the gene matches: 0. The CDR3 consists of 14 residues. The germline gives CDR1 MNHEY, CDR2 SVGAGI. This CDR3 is CASSYGTGNEKLFF. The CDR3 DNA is TGTGCCAGCAGTTACGGGACAGGGAATGAAAAACTGTTTTTT.

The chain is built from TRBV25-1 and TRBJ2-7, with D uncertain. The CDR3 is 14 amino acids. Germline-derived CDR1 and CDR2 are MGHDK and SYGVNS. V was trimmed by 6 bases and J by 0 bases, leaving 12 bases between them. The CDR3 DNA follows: TGTGCCAGCAGCAGGCAGGTCAGCTCCTACGAGCAGTACTTC. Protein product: CASSRQVSSYEQYF.

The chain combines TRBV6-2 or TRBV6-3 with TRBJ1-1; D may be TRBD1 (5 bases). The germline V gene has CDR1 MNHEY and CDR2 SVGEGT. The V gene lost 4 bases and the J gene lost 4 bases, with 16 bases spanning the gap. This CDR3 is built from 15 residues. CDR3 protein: CASSSATVGGTEAFF. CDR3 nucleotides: TGTGCCAGCAGTTCCGCGACAGTCGGCGGCACTGAAGCTTTCTTT.

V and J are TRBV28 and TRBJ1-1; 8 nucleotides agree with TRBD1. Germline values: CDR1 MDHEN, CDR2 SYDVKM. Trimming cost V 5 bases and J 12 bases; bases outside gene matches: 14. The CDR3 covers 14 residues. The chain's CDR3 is CASSPPITGGRTFF. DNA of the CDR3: TGTGCCAGCAGTCCCCCGATTACAGGGGGAAGGACTTTCTTT.

The CDR3 nucleotides read TGTGCCAGCAGCCAAGTTCCAGGGGCCACCGGGGAGCTGTTTTTT. Residues: CASSQVPGATGELFF. The rearrangement uses TRBV14 and TRBJ2-2; the D gene is possibly TRBD1 (6 bases). This CDR3 has 15 residues. Germline CDR1 reads SGHDN; CDR2 reads FVKESK. Trimming cost V 1 base and J 4 bases, with 10 bases left between them.

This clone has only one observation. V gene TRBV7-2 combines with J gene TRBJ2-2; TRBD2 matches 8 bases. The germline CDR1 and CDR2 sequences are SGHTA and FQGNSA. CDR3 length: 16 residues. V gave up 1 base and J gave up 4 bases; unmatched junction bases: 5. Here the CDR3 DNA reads TGTGCCAGCAGCTTAGGCCGCGGGGGGCCCACCGGGGAGCTGTTTTTT. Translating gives CASSLGRGGPTGELFF.

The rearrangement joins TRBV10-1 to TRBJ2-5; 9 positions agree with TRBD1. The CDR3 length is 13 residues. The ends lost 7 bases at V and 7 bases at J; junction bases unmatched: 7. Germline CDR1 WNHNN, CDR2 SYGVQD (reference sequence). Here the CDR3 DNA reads TGCGCCAGCATGAGGGGGACAGGGAGGACCCAGTACTTC. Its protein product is CASMRGTGRTQYF.

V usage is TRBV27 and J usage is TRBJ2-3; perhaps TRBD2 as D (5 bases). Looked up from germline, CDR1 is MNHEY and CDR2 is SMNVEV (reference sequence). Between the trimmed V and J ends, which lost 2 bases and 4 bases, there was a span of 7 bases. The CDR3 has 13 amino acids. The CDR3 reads CASSLRGSDTQYF. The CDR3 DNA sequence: TGTGCCAGCAGTTTACGGGGTTCAGATACGCAGTATTTT.